Shown below are 16 T cell receptor beta chains from a single sample sequenced in a study of neoadjuvant nivolumab and ipilimumab in lung cancer. Produced via immunoSEQ multiplex PCR; TCRdb's table is partial and in-frame only. The sample contains approximately 40,000 clones, roughly 87% of which appear only once. The sample here was peripheral blood, taken before neoadjuvant nivolumab, alone or with ipilimumab. These receptors were obtained from an adult with non-small cell lung cancer.

In its sample, this clone was seen a few times. V usage is TRBV6-4 and J usage is TRBJ2-1; 10 bases match TRBD1. Germline CDR1 reads MRHNA; CDR2 reads SNTAGT. The CDR3 has 13 residues. V was pared by 4 bases and J by 11 bases, with 5 bases of the junction left unmatched. The CDR3 bases are TGTGCCAGCAGTGCCAGCGACAGGGGGCAGCAGTTCTTC. This sequence encodes CASSASDRGQQFF.

This chain joins TRBV7-2 and TRBJ2-7, with TRBD2 as a possible D gene (6 bases). Between the trimmed V and J ends, which lost 8 bases and 1 base, there was a span of 9 bases. CDR3 size: 12 residues. Germline CDR1 SGHTA, CDR2 FQGNSA. CDR3 sequence (DNA): TGTGCCAGCGGGAGGACTTCCTACGAGCAGTACTTC. Protein: CASGRTSYEQYF. The complete variable domain, with remaining parts taken from reference TRBV7-2 and TRBJ2-7, reads GAGVSQSPSNKVTEKGKDVELRCDPISGHTALYWYRQSLGQGLEFLIYFQGNSAPDKSGLPSDRFSAERTGGSVSTLTIQRTQQEDSAVYLCASGRTSYEQYFGPGTRLTVT.

This chain joins TRBV18 and TRBJ2-3; D gene ambiguous. V was clipped by 2 bases and J by 5 bases, with 5 bases between them. Germline V lookup: CDR1 KGHSH, CDR2 LQKENI. The CDR3 is 12 residues long. The CDR3 DNA reads TGTGCCAGCTCACCAGGCAGAGATACGCAGTATTTT. It yields the protein CASSPGRDTQYF.

The DNA for the CDR3 is TGTGCCAGCAGTTACCCAAATGAGCAGTTCTTC. Translating gives CASSYPNEQFF. The chain couples TRBV6-6 to TRBJ2-1; D is uncertain. Per germline, CDR1 MNHNY and CDR2 SVGAGI (reference sequence). The CDR3 length is 11 residues. Trimming took off 2 bases at V and 7 bases at J, with 3 bases between the two ends.

This clone was seen more than once but under ten times. The V gene is TRBV30, the J gene TRBJ2-4; no clear D gene. The CDR3 runs 16 residues. The germline V and J ends were trimmed by 3 bases and 2 bases, with 17 bases remaining between them. Germline V gene sequence: CDR1 GTSNPN, CDR2 SVGIG (reference sequence). This CDR3 reads CAWRAPPRNSKNIQYF. The CDR3 DNA sequence: TGTGCCTGGAGAGCCCCCCCTAGGAACTCCAAAAACATTCAGTACTTC.

The chain couples TRBV14 to TRBJ2-5; TRBD2 matches 11 bases. CDR3 length: 15 residues. V dropped 4 bases and J dropped 5; count of bases not matched to a gene: 6. CDR1 is SGHDN, CDR2 FVKESK, per germline. The CDR3 coding sequence is TGTGCCAGCAGCCTCCCTAGCGGGAGGTGGGAGACCCAGTACTTC. Its protein is CASSLPSGRWETQYF.

CDR3 sequence: CASSYKERETQYF. CDR3 in DNA: TGTGCCAGCAGTTACAAGGAACGGGAGACCCAGTACTTC. V and J are TRBV6-5 and TRBJ2-5; no firm D call. In germline, CDR1 is MNHEY, CDR2 SVGAGI. The V and J ends lost 2 bases and 5 bases respectively, with 9 bases between them. The CDR3 runs 13 residues.

This chain joins TRBV7-2 and TRBJ2-5; D could derive from TRBD1 or TRBD2 (5 bases each). Germline CDR1 is SGHTA and CDR2 is FQGNSA. Trimming cost V 3 bases and J 5 bases, with 13 bases left between them. The CDR3 sequence is 14 residues long. The CDR3 reads CASSFSQGVETQYF. The DNA of the CDR3 is TGTGCCAGCAGCTTTTCGCAGGGAGTTGAGACCCAGTACTTC.

The rearrangement joins TRBV6-1 to TRBJ1-2; 7 nucleotides line up with TRBD1. There are 13 residues in the CDR3. Trimming removed 11 bases from V and 7 bases from J; junction bases left unmatched: 13. Per the germline V gene, CDR1 is MNHNS and CDR2 is SASEGT. In nucleotides, the CDR3 is TGTGCCTGTACCCAAGACCCAGGGGGTGGCTACACCTTC. Protein: CACTQDPGGGYTF.

The V and J genes are TRBV15 and TRBJ2-1; D is perhaps TRBD2 (6 bases). This CDR3 comprises 15 residues. The germline gives CDR1 LNHNV, CDR2 YYDKDF (reference sequence). Trimming stripped 1 base from V and 7 bases from J, with 14 bases between. Here the CDR3 reads CATSRAERAPNEQFF. DNA of the CDR3: TGTGCCACCAGCAGAGCTGAGCGGGCGCCGAATGAGCAGTTCTTC.

There are a few counts of this clone. CDR3: CASSLAGSSYEQYF. The CDR3, as DNA: TGTGCCAGCAGTTTAGCGGGTTCCTCCTACGAGCAGTACTTC. The chain uses TRBV28 and TRBJ2-7; D is perhaps TRBD2 (5 bases). The CDR3 totals 14 residues. V was trimmed by 2 bases and J by 0 bases, leaving 8 bases between them. Germline V gene data show CDR1 as MDHEN and CDR2 as SYDVKM.

The rearrangement links TRBV2 to TRBJ2-6; D gene unclear. The CDR3 contains 16 residues. Germline V gives CDR1 SNHLY, CDR2 FYNNEI. Trimming removed 4 bases from V and 3 bases from J, with 13 bases in between. The CDR3 DNA reads TGTGCCAGCAGTGGACTGAGGCTGGTTGGGGCCAACGTCCTGACTTTC. This gives the protein CASSGLRLVGANVLTF. Together with reference TRBV2 and TRBJ2-6, the CDR3 gives the full variable domain: EPEVTQTPSHQVTQMGQEVILRCVPISNHLYFYWYRQILGQKVEFLVSFYNNEISEKSEIFDDQFSVERPDGSNFTLKIRSTKLEDSAMYFCASSGLRLVGANVLTFGAGSRLTVL.

There are a few counts of this clone. The chain couples TRBV7-2 to TRBJ2-3, with TRBD2 matching 13 bases. J was trimmed by 7 bases and V by 5 bases; bases with no gene match: 9. CDR1 is SGHTA, CDR2 FQGNSA, per germline. This CDR3 has 16 amino acids. CDR3 DNA: TGTGCCAGCAGCGCCCAACTAGCGGGAGGGGCACATACGCAGTATTTT. This gives the protein CASSAQLAGGAHTQYF. Looking up the rest from reference TRBV7-2 and TRBJ2-3 gives the full variable domain: GAGVSQSPSNKVTEKGKDVELRCDPISGHTALYWYRQSLGQGLEFLIYFQGNSAPDKSGLPSDRFSAERTGGSVSTLTIQRTQQEDSAVYLCASSAQLAGGAHTQYFGPGTRLTVL.

The chain links TRBV5-4 to TRBJ2-3; no reliable D call. This CDR3 is 11 amino acids long. Trimming removed 3 bases at V and 6 bases at J, with 5 bases between. CDR1 and CDR2 from the germline V gene are SGHNT and YYREEE (reference sequence). In DNA, the CDR3 is TGTGCCAGCAGCTCCGAGGATACGCAGTATTTT. Its protein product is CASSSEDTQYF.

This clone was found once. The V and J genes are TRBV7-6 and TRBJ2-7; D is possibly TRBD2 (5 bases). The CDR3 loop spans 17 amino acids. V shed 0 bases and J shed 4 bases, with 19 bases lying between them. Germline V lookup: CDR1 SGHVS, CDR2 FNYEAQ. The CDR3 region has the DNA TGTGCCAGCAGCTTAGCAAATGCGGGCTCTCTTGGATACGAGCAGTACTTC. Translated: CASSLANAGSLGYEQYF.

The chain has TRBV10-3 and TRBJ1-5; D is undetermined. V lost 0 bases to trimming and J lost 4 bases, with 10 bases between them. CDR3 length equals 15 residues. Germline lookup yields CDR1 ENHRY and CDR2 SYGVKD. CDR3 amino acids: CAISESVGKNQPQHF. The DNA for the CDR3 is TGTGCCATCAGTGAGTCTGTGGGGAAAAATCAGCCCCAGCATTTT.